The 24 T cell receptor beta chains below were found in one sample sequenced in a study of shared clonotypes between healthy human individuals. TCRdb keeps only in-frame clones here, not all; method: immunoSEQ multiplex PCR. The sample carries millions of clones, 85% to 95% recorded once. The source material was naive CD4+ T cells from PBMCs. Stated subset: CD45RA+ positively selected. The receptors shown here come from a man aged 18-30 years in good health. Some clones in this sample may be carry-over from other donors' samples.

This clone was seen just once. The chain couples TRBV28 to TRBJ2-3; 7 bases are shared with TRBD2. CDR3 length: 15 amino acids. V shed 7 bases and J 10 bases; nucleotides not matched to a gene: 17. The V gene's germline CDR1 is MDHEN and CDR2 SYDVKM. CDR3 sequence reads: CASNPPGLGVGAQYF. CDR3 sequence (DNA): TGTGCCAGCAATCCCCCCGGACTAGGGGTTGGGGCGCAGTATTTT.

This chain links TRBV7-2 with TRBJ2-1; D is undetermined. CDR1 is SGHTA, CDR2 FQGNSA, per germline. The CDR3 length is 15 residues. Trimming stripped 1 base from V and 0 bases from J, with 7 bases between. CDR3 sequence reads: CASSLDSYSYNEQFF. For the CDR3, the DNA is TGTGCCAGCAGCTTAGACAGTTACTCCTACAATGAGCAGTTCTTC.

The gene calls are TRBV5-6 and TRBJ2-7; the D gene could be TRBD1 or TRBD2 (5 bases each). CDR1 is SGHDT, CDR2 YYEEEE, per germline. The CDR3 is made up of 14 amino acids. Trimming removed 3 bases at V and 1 base at J, with 11 bases between. CDR3 sequence (DNA): TGTGCCAGCAGCTATAGGGGACCTTCCTACGAGCAGTACTTC. It is translated as CASSYRGPSYEQYF.

As concerns this clone: Other DNA sequences in the same sample also yield this CDR3. This chain joins TRBV2 and TRBJ2-1, with TRBD1 as a possible D gene (6 bases). In germline, CDR1 is SNHLY, CDR2 FYNNEI. This CDR3 spans 13 amino acids. Trimming took 6 bases from V and 4 from J, leaving 10 bases between them. The CDR3 region has the DNA TGTGCCAGCAGCCCTGGACAGTACAATGAGCAGTTCTTC. Amino acid sequence: CASSPGQYNEQFF.

This chain links TRBV7-3 with TRBJ1-1; 7 bases match TRBD1. CDR3 length equals 14 residues. The junction had 6 bases not matched to a gene; V was cut back by 4 bases and J by 4 bases. The germline CDR1 and CDR2 sequences are SGHTA and FQGTGA. In nucleotides, the CDR3 is TGTGCCAGCAGCTCGACGGGACAGTTCACTGAAGCTTTCTTT. Its protein is CASSSTGQFTEAFF.

The chain recombines TRBV6-1 with TRBJ2-7; the D gene could be TRBD1 or TRBD2 (5 bases each). Germline V gene lookup returns CDR1 MNHNS and CDR2 SASEGT. Trimming left V 3 bases short and J 0 bases short, with 12 bases between. The CDR3 is 15 residues long. Written as DNA, the CDR3 is TGTGCCAGCAGTGATCCGGGACGGAGCTCCTACGAGCAGTACTTC. Translated: CASSDPGRSSYEQYF.

The rearrangement uses TRBV6-5 and TRBJ1-5; D is unclear. CDR1 is MNHEY, CDR2 SVGAGI, per germline. V lost 0 bases, J lost 4 bases, and 10 bases lay in between. This CDR3 is 15 amino acids long. The CDR3 is CASSYSLGENQPQHF. CDR3 sequence (DNA): TGTGCCAGCAGTTACTCGCTCGGGGAGAATCAGCCCCAGCATTTT.

The gene calls are TRBV11-3 and TRBJ2-5; the D gene is possibly TRBD2 (6 bases). With 3 bases removed from V and 0 bases from J, the gap between germline ends came to 14 bases. Germline CDR1 SGHNT, CDR2 YENEEA. This CDR3 has 16 residues. CDR3 sequence (DNA): TGTGCCAGCAGCTTCGGGTGGGGGGAGAACCAAGAGACCCAGTACTTC. Translation: CASSFGWGENQETQYF.

This chain joins TRBV28 and TRBJ2-3, with D perhaps given as TRBD1 or TRBD2 (5 bases each). The CDR3 consists of 15 residues. Germline lookup yields CDR1 MDHEN and CDR2 SYDVKM. With 5 bases removed from V and 10 bases from J, the gap between germline ends came to 22 bases. For the CDR3, the DNA is TGTGCCAGCAGTCTACCGTCCGGGGACGCTATTTCGCAGTATTTT. Its protein product is CASSLPSGDAISQYF.

The chain couples TRBV19 to TRBJ2-2; 7 positions agree with TRBD1. The ends lost 3 bases at V and 5 bases at J; junction bases unmatched: 3. The CDR3 loop spans 14 amino acids. Germline-derived CDR1 and CDR2 are LNHDA and SQIVND (reference sequence). The CDR3 sequence: CASSITQGTGELFF. CDR3 sequence (DNA): TGTGCCAGTAGTATTACACAGGGGACCGGGGAGCTGTTTTTT.

The CDR3 loop reads CASSSPGQGIVNTEAFF. The CDR3 coding sequence is TGTGCCAGCAGTTCTCCGGGACAGGGAATCGTAAACACTGAAGCTTTCTTT. The gene calls are TRBV28 and TRBJ1-1, with 9 bases matching TRBD1. Germline V gene lookup returns CDR1 MDHEN and CDR2 SYDVKM. Trimming removed 4 bases from V and 2 bases from J; junction bases left unmatched: 11. The CDR3 covers 17 residues. The variable domain in full, with the rest retrieved from reference TRBV28 and TRBJ1-1, is DVKVTQSSRYLVKRTGEKVFLECVQDMDHENMFWYRQDPGLGLRLIYFSYDVKMKEKGDIPEGYSVSREKKERFSLILESASTNQTSMYLCASSSPGQGIVNTEAFFGQGTRLTVV.

V is TRBV27 and J is TRBJ1-1, with 7 bases lining up with TRBD1. Germline CDR1 reads MNHEY; CDR2 reads SMNVEV (reference sequence). The CDR3 totals 17 residues. After removal of 3 bases from V and 2 bases from J, the junction contained 12 bases not matched to a gene. CDR3 DNA sequence: TGTGCCAGCAGTTTCTTACCTCCAGGGACAGCAAACACTGAAGCTTTCTTT. Its translation is CASSFLPPGTANTEAFF.

The chain uses TRBV6-5 and TRBJ2-1, with D perhaps TRBD2 (6 bases). CDR3 length equals 13 residues. Germline CDR1 is MNHEY and CDR2 is SVGAGI. V was clipped by 3 bases and J by 7 bases, with 10 bases between them. The CDR3 DNA follows: TGTGCCAGCAGTTATGGAGGGTGGAATGAGCAGTTCTTC. This encodes CASSYGGWNEQFF.

The chain is built from TRBV11-2 and TRBJ2-1; D is possibly TRBD2 (5 bases). This CDR3 is 16 amino acids long. The germline V and J ends were trimmed by 2 bases and 0 bases, with 11 bases remaining between them. Germline values: CDR1 SGHAT, CDR2 FQNNGV. The CDR3 region has the DNA TGTGCCAGCAGCTTATATCGGGATTTCTCCTACAATGAGCAGTTCTTC. Protein product: CASSLYRDFSYNEQFF.

The J gene is TRBJ1-2, the V gene TRBV9, with D hard to call. Germline V gene lookup returns CDR1 SGDLS and CDR2 YYNGEE. The CDR3 length is 12 residues. Trimming pared 3 bases from V and 7 bases from J, leaving 10 bases between. The CDR3 reads CASSARGGGYTF. The CDR3 DNA follows: TGTGCCAGCAGCGCGAGAGGTGGTGGCTACACCTTC.

The V and J genes are TRBV9 and TRBJ1-4, with 8 bases matching TRBD1. This CDR3 is 14 amino acids long. Germline CDR1 SGDLS, CDR2 YYNGEE. J was trimmed by 8 bases and V by 4 bases; bases with no gene match: 7. The CDR3 DNA follows: TGTGCCAGCAGCCTAGGGACAGGTCGAGAAAAACTGTTTTTT. Amino acids: CASSLGTGREKLFF.

The chain employs TRBV6-4 and TRBJ2-3, with D possibly TRBD2 on 6 matching bases. The CDR3 has 18 amino acids. V was clipped by 6 bases and J by 2 bases, with 24 bases between them. Germline lookup yields CDR1 MRHNA and CDR2 SNTAGT. The CDR3 bases are TGTGCCAGCAGCCGCACCGCCCGACTAGAGGATTACACAGATACGCAGTATTTT. Its translation is CASSRTARLEDYTDTQYF.

The rearrangement uses TRBV7-3 and TRBJ2-2; possible D gene TRBD1, 6 bases. Germline CDR1 is SGHTA and CDR2 is FQGTGA. The CDR3 runs 17 residues. V was pared by 0 bases and J by 1 base, with 12 bases between. The CDR3 here is CASSLTSQGRNTGELFF. The CDR3, as DNA: TGTGCCAGCAGCTTAACCTCACAGGGAAGGAACACCGGGGAGCTGTTTTTT.

The rearrangement links TRBV18 to TRBJ2-1; 9 bases are shared with TRBD2. Per germline, CDR1 KGHSH and CDR2 LQKENI. The junction had 4 bases not matched to a gene; V was cut back by 3 bases and J by 4 bases. The CDR3 runs to 15 residues. CDR3 loop: CASSPGLASYNEQFF. The CDR3, as DNA: TGTGCCAGCTCACCGGGACTAGCATCGTACAATGAGCAGTTCTTC.

V gene TRBV18 combines with J gene TRBJ1-4; 7 nucleotides line up with TRBD1. Trimming at V came to 5 bases and at J to 4 bases, leaving 7 bases not matched to a gene. Germline-derived CDR1 and CDR2 are KGHSH and LQKENI. This CDR3 is 15 amino acids long. CDR3 protein: CASSSGQEDNEKLFF. Written as DNA, the CDR3 is TGTGCCAGCTCATCCGGACAGGAGGATAATGAAAAACTGTTTTTT.

The chain couples TRBV12-5 to TRBJ2-3; the D is unclear. Germline loops: CDR1 LGHNT, CDR2 FRNRAP. V was pared by 1 base and J by 0 bases, with 17 bases between. CDR3 length: 18 residues. CDR3 bases: TGTGCTAGTGGTTTGGCCAGGACGTCCACCCCAAGCACAGATACGCAGTATTTT. Protein product: CASGLARTSTPSTDTQYF.

This sequence joins TRBV4-1 and TRBJ2-3, with 8 bases fitting TRBD2. CDR1 is MGHRA and CDR2 is YSYEKL in the germline V gene. Trimming at V came to 3 bases and at J to 1 base, leaving 3 bases not matched to a gene. This CDR3 has 15 residues. CDR3 DNA: TGCGCCAGCAGCCATGTACTAGCGGGCACAGATACGCAGTATTTT. This sequence encodes CASSHVLAGTDTQYF.

The chain links TRBV9 to TRBJ2-5, with TRBD2 matching over 8 bases. The CDR3 covers 16 residues. Per the germline V gene, CDR1 is SGDLS and CDR2 is YYNGEE. The V gene end was trimmed by 3 bases and the J gene end by 5 bases; junction bases not matched to a gene: 12. CDR3 DNA: TGTGCCAGCAGCGCCCTAACCGGGACTAGAGGCGAGACCCAGTACTTC. It translates to CASSALTGTRGETQYF.

V and J are TRBV5-4 and TRBJ2-1, with D perhaps given as TRBD1 or TRBD2 (5 bases each). The germline V gene encodes CDR1 SGHNT and CDR2 YYREEE (reference sequence). V lost 3 bases and J 5 bases, leaving 12 bases between the germline ends. This CDR3 region has 14 residues. CDR3 in DNA: TGTGCCAGCAGCTCCCTCCGGGACCACAATGAGCAGTTCTTC. Translation: CASSSLRDHNEQFF.